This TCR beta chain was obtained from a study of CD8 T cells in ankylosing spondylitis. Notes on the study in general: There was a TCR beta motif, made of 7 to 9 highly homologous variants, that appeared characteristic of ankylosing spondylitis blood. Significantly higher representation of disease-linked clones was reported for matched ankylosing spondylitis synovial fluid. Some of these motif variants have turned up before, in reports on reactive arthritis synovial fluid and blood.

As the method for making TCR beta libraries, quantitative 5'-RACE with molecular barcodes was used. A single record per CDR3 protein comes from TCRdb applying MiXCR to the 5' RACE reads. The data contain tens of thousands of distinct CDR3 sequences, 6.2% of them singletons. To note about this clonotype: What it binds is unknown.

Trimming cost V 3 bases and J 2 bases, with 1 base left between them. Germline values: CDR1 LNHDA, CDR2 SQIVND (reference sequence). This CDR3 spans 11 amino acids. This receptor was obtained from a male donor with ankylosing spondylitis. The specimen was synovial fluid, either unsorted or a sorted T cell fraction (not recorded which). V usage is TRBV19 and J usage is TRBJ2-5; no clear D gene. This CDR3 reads CASSMQETQYF. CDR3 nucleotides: TGTGCCAGTAGTATGCAAGAGACCCAGTACTTC.